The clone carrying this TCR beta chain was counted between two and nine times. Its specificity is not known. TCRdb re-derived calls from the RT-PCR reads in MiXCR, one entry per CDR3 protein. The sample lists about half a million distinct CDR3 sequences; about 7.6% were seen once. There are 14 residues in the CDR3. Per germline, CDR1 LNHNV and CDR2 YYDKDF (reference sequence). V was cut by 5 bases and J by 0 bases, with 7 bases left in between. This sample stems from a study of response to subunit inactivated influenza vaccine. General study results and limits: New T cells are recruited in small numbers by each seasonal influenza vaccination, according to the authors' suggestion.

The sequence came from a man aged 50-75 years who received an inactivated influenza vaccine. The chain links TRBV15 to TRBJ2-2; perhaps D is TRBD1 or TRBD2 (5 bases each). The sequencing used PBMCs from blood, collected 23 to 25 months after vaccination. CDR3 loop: CATSPGPNTGELFF. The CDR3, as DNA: TGTGCCACCAGCCCGGGGCCGAACACCGGGGAGCTGTTTTTT. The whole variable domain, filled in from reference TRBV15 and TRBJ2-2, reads DAMVIQNPRYQVTQFGKPVTLSCSQTLNHNVMYWYQQKSSQAPKLLFHYYDKDFNNEADTPDNFQSRRPNTSFCFLDIRSPGLGDTAMYLCATSPGPNTGELFFGEGSRLTVL.